The sequence of this T cell receptor beta chain was determined in a study of post-analysis software for immune sequencing data. Study-wide background: The study covered relapsing-remitting, secondary progressive and progressive-relapsing courses of multiple sclerosis. Study outcomes and limitations: Five or six TRBV segments were more frequent in patients than controls; TRBV5-6, TRBV5-1 and TRBV20-1 belonged to this group.

The authors incorporated unique molecular identifiers into the TCR beta cDNA libraries. One entry per CDR3 protein results from TCRdb running MiXCR on the PCR reads. This table has under 200,000 distinct CDR3 sequences, about 36% appearing once. CDR1 SQVTM and CDR2 ANQGSEA come from the germline V gene. The CDR3 is 18 residues long. Trimming removed 0 bases from V and 3 bases from J, with 23 bases in between. On this clonotype: The antigen remains undetermined.

The chain carries TRBV29-1 and TRBJ1-1, with D possibly matching TRBD1 (5 bases). This sequence was found in a girl between 5 and 17 years old with multiple sclerosis. The sequences come from blood, collected after autologous hematopoietic stem cell transplantation. This chain's CDR3 is CSVEDLSGSWGEYTEAFF. The CDR3 region has the DNA TGCAGCGTTGAAGATTTAAGCGGGTCTTGGGGGGAGTACACTGAAGCTTTCTTT.